This entry lists 3 T cell receptor beta chains sequenced from one sample in a study of control samples from healthy donors and cancer patients. Measured with immunoSEQ multiplex PCR; TCRdb has only the in-frame clones, and not every one. The table lists roughly 130,000 clones, roughly 92% of them singletons. Sequencing was done on a sample of blood. These receptors came from a man aged 30 to 39 in good health.

V usage is TRBV15 and J usage is TRBJ1-2; tentatively, D is TRBD1 (5 bases). Per the germline V gene, CDR1 is LNHNV and CDR2 is YYDKDF (reference sequence). Trimming shortened V by 0 bases and J by 4 bases, and 9 bases separated the two germline ends. The CDR3 has 14 amino acids. The CDR3 protein is CATSRDPGAYGYTF. CDR3 coding DNA: TGTGCCACCAGCAGAGACCCCGGGGCCTATGGCTACACCTTC.

The chain recombines TRBV4-1 with TRBJ1-6; no firm D call. CDR1 MGHRA and CDR2 YSYEKL come from the germline V gene. Trimming removed 0 bases at V and 8 bases at J, with 2 bases between. CDR3 size: 12 residues. This CDR3 is CASSQDDSPLHF. The DNA for the CDR3 is TGCGCCAGCAGCCAAGACGATTCACCCCTCCACTTT.

Only one count was recorded for this clone. This rearrangement joins TRBV12-5 to TRBJ1-1, with D possibly being TRBD1 (6 bases). This CDR3 has 13 residues. Germline assignment: CDR1 LGHNT and CDR2 FRNRAP. With 0 bases removed from V and 7 bases from J, the gap between germline ends came to 9 bases. Here the CDR3 reads CASGLVQGNEAFF. The CDR3 nucleotides are TGTGCTAGTGGTTTGGTCCAGGGGAATGAAGCTTTCTTT.